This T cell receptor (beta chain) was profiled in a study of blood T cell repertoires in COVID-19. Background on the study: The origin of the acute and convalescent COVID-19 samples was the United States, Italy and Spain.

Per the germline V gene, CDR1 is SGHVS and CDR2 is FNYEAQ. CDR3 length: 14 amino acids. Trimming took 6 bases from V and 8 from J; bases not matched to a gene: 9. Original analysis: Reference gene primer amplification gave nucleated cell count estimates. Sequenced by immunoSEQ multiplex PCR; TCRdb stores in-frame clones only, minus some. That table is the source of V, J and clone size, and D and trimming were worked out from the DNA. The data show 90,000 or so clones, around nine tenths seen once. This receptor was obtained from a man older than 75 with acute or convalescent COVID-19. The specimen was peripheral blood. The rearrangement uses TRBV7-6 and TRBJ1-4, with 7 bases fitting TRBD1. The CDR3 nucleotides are TGTGCCAGCAGTCTACAGGGGTTTGGGGAAAAACTGTTTTTT. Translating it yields CASSLQGFGEKLFF.